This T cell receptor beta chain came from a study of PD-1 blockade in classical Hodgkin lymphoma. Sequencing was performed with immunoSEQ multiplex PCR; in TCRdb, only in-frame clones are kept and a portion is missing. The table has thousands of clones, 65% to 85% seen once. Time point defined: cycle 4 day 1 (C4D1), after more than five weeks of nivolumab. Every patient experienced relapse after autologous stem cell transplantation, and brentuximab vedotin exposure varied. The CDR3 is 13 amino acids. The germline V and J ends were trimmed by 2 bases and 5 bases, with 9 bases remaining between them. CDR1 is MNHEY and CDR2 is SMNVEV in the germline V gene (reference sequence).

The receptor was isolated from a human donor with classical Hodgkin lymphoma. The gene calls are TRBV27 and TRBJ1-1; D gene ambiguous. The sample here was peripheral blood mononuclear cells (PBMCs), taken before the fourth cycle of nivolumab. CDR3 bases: TGTGCCAGCAGTTTACGGGCGGGGACTGAAGCTTTCTTT. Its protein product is CASSLRAGTEAFF.